This T cell receptor beta chain was found in a study of human T cells and chemical hapten exposure. Study-level findings and limits: The study found that DPC sensitization did not change TCRs above 1 in 1000 frequency.

This clonotype came up a few times. Its antigen is as yet unknown. The study's library attached unique molecular identifiers to single cDNA molecules. TCRdb re-derived calls from the RACE reads in MiXCR, one entry per CDR3 protein. The sample holds approximately 82,000 distinct CDR3 sequences, roughly 12% seen once. As to time point: patch test 1, 2 weeks after DPC sensitization. The treatment was: therapeutic diphenylcyclopropenone sensitization with weekly scalp DPC. CDR3 length: 15 amino acids. CDR1 SNHLY and CDR2 FYNNEI come from the germline V gene. V was trimmed by 6 bases and J by 2 bases, leaving 14 bases between them.

The chain couples TRBV2 to TRBJ2-1, with TRBD1 as a possible D gene (6 bases). This specimen consisted of whole blood, obtained in connection with sensitization to the hapten diphenylcyclopropenone (DPC). The receptor comes from a woman aged 60-75 years with alopecia areata. Some clones in this sample may be carry-over from other donors' samples. The CDR3 region has the DNA TGTGCCAGCAGGGAGGCCAGGGGAGCCTACAATGAGCAGTTCTTC. Translation gives CASREARGAYNEQFF. The entire variable domain, with the rest obtained from reference TRBV2 and TRBJ2-1, is as follows: EPEVTQTPSHQVTQMGQEVILRCVPISNHLYFYWYRQILGQKVEFLVSFYNNEISEKSEIFDDQFSVERPDGSNFTLKIRSTKLEDSAMYFCASREARGAYNEQFFGPGTRLTVL.